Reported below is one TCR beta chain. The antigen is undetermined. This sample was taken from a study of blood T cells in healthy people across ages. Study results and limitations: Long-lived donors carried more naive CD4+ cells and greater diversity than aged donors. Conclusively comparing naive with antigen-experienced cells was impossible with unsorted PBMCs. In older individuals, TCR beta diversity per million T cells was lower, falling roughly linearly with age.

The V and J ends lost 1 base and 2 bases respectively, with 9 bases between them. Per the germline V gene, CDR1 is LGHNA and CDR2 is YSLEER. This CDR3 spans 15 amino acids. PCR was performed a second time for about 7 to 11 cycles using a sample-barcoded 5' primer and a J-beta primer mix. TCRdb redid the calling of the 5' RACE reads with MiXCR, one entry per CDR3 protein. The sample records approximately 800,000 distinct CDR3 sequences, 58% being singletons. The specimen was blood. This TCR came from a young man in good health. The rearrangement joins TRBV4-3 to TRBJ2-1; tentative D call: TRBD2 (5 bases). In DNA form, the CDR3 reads TGCGCCAGCAGCCAAGCTGCCGGGGCCTACAATGAGCAGTTCTTC. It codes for CASSQAAGAYNEQFF.